The 13 T cell receptor beta chains below all came from one sample that was sequenced in a study of cytomegalovirus exposure and HLA in healthy donors. Primers: 60 Vbeta forward and 13 Jbeta reverse. Profiled with immunoSEQ multiplex PCR; TCRdb holds only in-frame clones, not every one. The sample consists of 150,000 to 200,000 clones, approximately 86% of them appearing once. Sequenced sample: PBMCs. All receptors derive from a young woman in good health and CMV-seronegative.

V is TRBV6-5 and J is TRBJ2-7, with 7 bases aligning to TRBD1. The V gene's germline CDR1 is MNHEY and CDR2 SVGAGI. This CDR3 has 14 amino acids. V shed 5 bases and J 2 bases; nucleotides not matched to a gene: 6. DNA for the CDR3: TGTGCCAGCAGTAAGGGGACAGCGCCCTACGAGCAGTACTTC. It codes for CASSKGTAPYEQYF.

The chain links TRBV4-1 to TRBJ2-2, with 11 bases lining up with TRBD2. Losses at the gene ends were 2 bases for V and 5 bases for J; bases not matched to a gene: 4. The germline V gene has CDR1 MGHRA and CDR2 YSYEKL. The CDR3 is 16 amino acids. CDR3 amino acids: CASSQTTSGSTGELFF. As DNA, the CDR3 is TGCGCCAGCAGCCAAACTACTAGCGGGAGTACCGGGGAGCTGTTTTTT.

The chain joins TRBV11-2 to TRBJ1-4, with 7 bases identical to TRBD1. CDR1 is SGHAT and CDR2 is FQNNGV in the germline V gene. The CDR3 totals 16 residues. V dropped 5 bases and J dropped 0; count of bases not matched to a gene: 6. CDR3 DNA: TGTGCCAGCAGCACCGGAGGGACAGCAACTAATGAAAAACTGTTTTTT. It translates to CASSTGGTATNEKLFF.

The chain's CDR3 is CSALRYEQYF. CDR3 in DNA: TGCAGTGCTCTCCGTTACGAGCAGTACTTC. This chain links TRBV20-1 with TRBJ2-7; no firm D call. In germline, CDR1 is DFQATT, CDR2 SNEGSKA (reference sequence). V was cut by 5 bases and J by 4 bases, with 6 bases left in between. CDR3 length: 10 residues.

The chain couples TRBV5-3 to TRBJ1-5, with D tentatively TRBD1 (5 bases). TRBV5-3 is an ORF, and what it does is uncertain. V was pared by 3 bases and J by 4 bases, with 14 bases between. The CDR3 covers 15 residues. This CDR3 is CARSYRRAQNQPQHF. The CDR3 DNA follows: TGTGCCAGAAGCTACCGCAGGGCCCAAAATCAGCCCCAGCATTTT.

The genes are TRBV7-9 and TRBJ2-1, with D possibly TRBD2 on 6 matching bases. Trimming shortened V by 5 bases and J by 1 base, and 21 bases separated the two germline ends. CDR3 length: 18 amino acids. Germline CDR1 is SEHNR and CDR2 is FQNEAQ (reference sequence). DNA of the CDR3: TGTGCCAGCAGCAAATTACGGCCTCCCGGGGGTTCCTACAATGAGCAGTTCTTC. Amino acids: CASSKLRPPGGSYNEQFF. The full variable domain, its missing parts supplied by reference TRBV7-9 and TRBJ2-1, is DTGVSQNPRHKITKRGQNVTFRCDPISEHNRLYWYRQTLGQGPEFLTYFQNEAQLEKSRLLSDRFSAERPKGSFSTLEIQRTEQGDSAMYLCASSKLRPPGGSYNEQFFGPGTRLTVL.

The chain couples TRBV28 to TRBJ1-3; 9 nucleotides align to TRBD1. In germline, CDR1 is MDHEN, CDR2 SYDVKM. This CDR3 comprises 19 residues. V trimming: 6 bases; J trimming: 0 bases; junction bases outside the gene matches: 15. CDR3 sequence reads: CASSGEGQGGESSGNTIYF. In nucleotides, the CDR3 is TGTGCCAGCAGCGGGGAGGGACAGGGAGGGGAGAGCTCTGGAAACACCATATATTTT.

The chain carries TRBV30 and TRBJ2-1, with 9 positions matching TRBD2. The trim removed 2 bases at V and 4 bases at J, leaving 3 bases unmatched. From germline, CDR1 is GTSNPN and CDR2 SVGIG (reference sequence). The CDR3 covers 14 residues. CDR3 bases: TGTGCCTGGAGTAGAGCGGGAGGATACAATGAGCAGTTCTTC. Encoded protein: CAWSRAGGYNEQFF.

V usage is TRBV19 and J usage is TRBJ2-7; 9 nucleotides agree with TRBD2. From germline, CDR1 is LNHDA and CDR2 SQIVND (reference sequence). The V and J ends lost 1 base and 3 bases, in that order; junction bases with no gene match: 4. The CDR3 loop spans 15 amino acids. The CDR3 loop reads CASSIAKRGDYEQYF. The CDR3 DNA follows: TGTGCCAGTAGTATAGCGAAGCGGGGGGACTACGAGCAGTACTTC. Complete variable domain (other parts from reference TRBV19 and TRBJ2-7): DGGITQSPKYLFRKEGQNVTLSCEQNLNHDAMYWYRQDPGQGLRLIYYSQIVNDFQKGDIAEGYSVSREKKESFPLTVTSAQKNPTAFYLCASSIAKRGDYEQYFGPGTRLTVT.

The V call is TRBV10-2, the J call TRBJ1-1; 9 nucleotides line up with TRBD1. The trim removed 7 bases at V and 7 bases at J, leaving 7 bases unmatched. From germline, CDR1 is WSHSY and CDR2 SAAADI. The CDR3 has 13 amino acids. In DNA, the CDR3 is TGCGCCAGCACAACCGGGACAGGGCTTGAAGCTTTCTTT. Translating gives CASTTGTGLEAFF.

The CDR3 DNA sequence: TGCAGCGTTGAACAGGAATACAAGCCGGACCAAGAGACCCAGTACTTC. Protein: CSVEQEYKPDQETQYF. The rearrangement uses TRBV29-1 and TRBJ2-5; D call uncertain. V shed 2 bases and J shed 0 bases, with 16 bases lying between them. CDR3 length: 16 amino acids. Per germline, CDR1 SQVTM and CDR2 ANQGSEA.

J is TRBJ1-3 and V is TRBV7-8; no clear D. From germline, CDR1 is SGHVS and CDR2 FQNEAQ. There are 15 residues in the CDR3. V was cut by 4 bases and J by 1 base, with 11 bases left in between. The CDR3 nucleotides read TGTGCCAGCAGCTCTAAGTTAAGTTCTGGAAACACCATATATTTT. It translates to CASSSKLSSGNTIYF.

A few counts support this clone. The chain carries TRBV7-9 and TRBJ2-6, with TRBD2 matching 13 bases. The CDR3 is made up of 19 amino acids. The germline gives CDR1 SEHNR, CDR2 FQNEAQ (reference sequence). V was clipped by 2 bases and J by 3 bases; unmatched bases: 7. CDR3 coding DNA: TGTGCCAGCAGCTTATTTCGACTAGCGGGAGGTGGTGGGGCCAACGTCCTGACTTTC. This translates into CASSLFRLAGGGGANVLTF.